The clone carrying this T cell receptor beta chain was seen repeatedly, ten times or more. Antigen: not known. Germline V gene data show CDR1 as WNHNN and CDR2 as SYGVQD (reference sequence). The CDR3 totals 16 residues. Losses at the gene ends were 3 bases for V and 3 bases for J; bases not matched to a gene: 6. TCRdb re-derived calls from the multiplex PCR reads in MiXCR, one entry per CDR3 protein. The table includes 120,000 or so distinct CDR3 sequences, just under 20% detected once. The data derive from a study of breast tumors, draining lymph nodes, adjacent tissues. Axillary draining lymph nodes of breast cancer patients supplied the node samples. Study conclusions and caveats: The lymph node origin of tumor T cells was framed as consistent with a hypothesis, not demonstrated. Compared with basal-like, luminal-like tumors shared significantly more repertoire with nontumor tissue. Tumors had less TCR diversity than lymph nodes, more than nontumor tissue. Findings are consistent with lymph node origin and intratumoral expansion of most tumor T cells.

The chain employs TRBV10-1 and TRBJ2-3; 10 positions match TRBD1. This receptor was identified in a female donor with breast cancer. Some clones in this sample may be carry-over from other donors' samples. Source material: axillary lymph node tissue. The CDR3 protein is CASSESGTGETDTQYF. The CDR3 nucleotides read TGCGCCAGCAGTGAATCCGGGACAGGGGAGACAGATACGCAGTATTTT.